Listed below are T cell receptor beta chains from one sample, sequenced in a study of regulatory T cells in long-lasting Graves disease. In TCRdb, the multiplex PCR reads were re-called with MiXCR into one record per CDR3 protein. Altogether around 400,000 distinct CDR3 sequences are present, 20% to 25% being singletons, with the ten largest covering roughly an eighth. The specimen was peripheral blood mononuclear cells (PBMCs), collected when the disease was refractory, from a patient treated with antithyroid drugs. These receptors were obtained from a female donor with Graves disease. Both conserved end residues are part of each CDR3. The D gene is left open where the match is weak. Clone size appears in some rows only: once, few, many, or a class for an expanded clone.

>many|14|TRBV10-3|-|TRBJ1-5
CAISLERGNQPQHF
TGTGCCATCAGCCTAGAAAGGGGCAATCAGCCCCAGCATTTT
>many|16|TRBV27|-|TRBJ1-2
CASSSGTDHFTYGYTF
TGTGCCAGCAGCTCAGGGACGGACCACTTCACCTATGGCTACACCTTC
>-|16|TRBV7-2|TRBD2|TRBJ2-3
CASSFSSGSGTDTQYF
TGTGCCAGCAGCTTCTCTAGCGGGAGTGGCACAGATACGCAGTATTTT
>many|13|TRBV10-3|-|TRBJ2-5
CAISGTYQETQYF
TGTGCCATCAGCGGGACTTACCAAGAGACCCAGTACTTC
>-|14|TRBV20-1|-|TRBJ1-1
CSAKDARGDTEAFF
TGCAGTGCCAAGGATGCCCGGGGGGACACTGAAGCTTTCTTT
>few|13|TRBV19|-|TRBJ1-1
CASRDYGGLEAFF
TGTGCCAGTAGAGATTATGGGGGGCTGGAAGCTTTCTTT
>many|16|TRBV5-6|-|TRBJ1-1
CASRDRIRHLNTEAFF
TGTGCCAGCAGAGATAGGATCAGACACCTGAACACTGAAGCTTTCTTT
>few|14|TRBV30|TRBD1|TRBJ1-5
CAWEPGQGNQPQHF
TGTGCCTGGGAACCGGGACAGGGGAATCAGCCCCAGCATTTT
>few|15|TRBV25-1|-|TRBJ2-1
CASSGPGKAYNEQFF
TGTGCCAGCAGTGGTCCCGGGAAGGCATACAATGAGCAGTTCTTC
>many|13|TRBV28|-|TRBJ2-2
CASSYENTGELFF
TGTGCCAGCAGTTACGAGAACACCGGGGAGCTGTTTTTT
>-|14|TRBV29-1|TRBD2|TRBJ2-5
CSVVPSGEQETQYF
TGCAGCGTTGTGCCTAGCGGAGAACAAGAGACCCAGTACTTC
>-|17|TRBV9|-|TRBJ2-6
CASSADIDSSGANVLTF
TGTGCCAGCAGCGCCGATATTGACAGCTCTGGGGCCAACGTCCTGACTTTC
>-|15|TRBV20-1|TRBD1|TRBJ1-2
CSADSTGGTGGGYTF
TGCAGTGCTGATTCGACAGGGGGTACCGGCGGCGGCTACACCTTC
>-|13|TRBV18|-|TRBJ1-2
CASSPGGDYGYTF
TGTGCCAGCTCACCAGGGGGGGACTATGGCTACACCTTC
>-|16|TRBV18|-|TRBJ2-1
CASSPSRAGSGNEQFF
TGTGCCAGCTCACCGTCCAGGGCGGGATCTGGGAATGAGCAGTTCTTC
>many|17|TRBV28|-|TRBJ2-2
CASISGGRGTNTGELFF
TGTGCCAGCATCTCCGGGGGCAGGGGGACGAACACCGGGGAGCTGTTTTTT
>many|15|TRBV2|TRBD1|TRBJ2-7
CASSMGDRVSYEQYF
TGTGCCAGCAGTATGGGGGACAGGGTTTCCTACGAGCAGTACTTC
>-|13|TRBV28|-|TRBJ2-7
CASGEDGDYEQYF
TGTGCCAGCGGCGAGGACGGCGACTACGAGCAGTACTTC
>few|13|TRBV6-1|-|TRBJ2-7
CASSRGLAYEQYF
TGTGCCAGCAGCCGGGGACTTGCCTACGAGCAGTACTTC
>many|12|TRBV2|TRBD2|TRBJ2-7
CASGGRWYEQYF
TGTGCCAGCGGCGGGAGATGGTACGAGCAGTACTTC
>-|15|TRBV7-2|TRBD1|TRBJ2-1
CASSPRQGARNEQFF
TGTGCCAGCAGCCCGCGACAGGGGGCGCGGAATGAGCAGTTCTTC
>many|13|TRBV7-9|TRBD1|TRBJ1-1
CASSLVDRAGAFF
TGTGCCAGCAGCTTAGTGGACAGGGCGGGAGCTTTCTTT
>many|16|TRBV28|TRBD2|TRBJ2-7
CASSLKYRSGRGEQYF
TGTGCCAGCAGTTTAAAGTATCGTAGCGGGAGGGGCGAGCAGTACTTC
>few|14|TRBV4-1|-|TRBJ2-7
CASSQGRGTYEQYF
TGCGCCAGCAGCCAGGGTAGGGGGACCTACGAGCAGTACTTC
>many|12|TRBV2|-|TRBJ2-7
CASTQGRNEQYF
TGTGCCAGCACCCAGGGGCGAAACGAGCAGTACTTC
>-|17|TRBV7-9|TRBD2|TRBJ2-2
CASSFAAGGPNTGELFF
TGTGCCAGCAGCTTTGCAGCGGGAGGGCCGAACACCGGGGAGCTGTTTTTT
>many|14|TRBV28|TRBD2|TRBJ2-7
CASKPGTSGYEQYF
TGTGCCAGCAAACCCGGGACTAGCGGCTACGAGCAGTACTTC
>few|12|TRBV20-1|-|TRBJ2-5
CSARAVGETQYF
TGCAGTGCTAGGGCAGTCGGGGAGACCCAGTACTTC
>-|17|TRBV4-1|-|TRBJ1-6
CASSQDGPSSYNSPLHF
TGCGCCAGCAGCCAAGATGGCCCGAGCTCCTATAATTCACCCCTCCACTTT
>few|15|TRBV15|-|TRBJ2-7
CATSRWRDTAYEQYF
TGTGCCACCAGCAGGTGGAGGGACACGGCCTACGAGCAGTACTTC
>few|13|TRBV27|-|TRBJ2-2
CASTGRATGELFF
TGTGCCAGCACAGGGCGAGCGACCGGGGAGCTGTTTTTT
>few|15|TRBV5-1|TRBD1|TRBJ1-1
CASSGGDRTNTEAFF
TGCGCCAGCAGCGGCGGGGACAGAACGAACACTGAAGCTTTCTTT
>many|15|TRBV10-3|-|TRBJ2-7
CAISDSAGTDYEQYF
TGTGCCATCAGTGACTCAGCCGGGACGGACTACGAGCAGTACTTC
>few|17|TRBV6-2/TRBV6-3|TRBD1|TRBJ1-5
CASSYGQGAYSNQPQHF
TGTGCCAGCAGTTACGGACAGGGGGCTTATAGCAATCAGCCCCAGCATTTT
>few|16|TRBV24-1|-|TRBJ1-3
CATREECQLSGNTIYF
TGTGCCACCAGGGAGGAGTGCCAGCTATCGGGAAACACCATATATTTT
>many|12|TRBV20-1|-|TRBJ2-5
CSARARRPSQYF
TGCAGTGCTAGAGCCCGGCGGCCGTCCCAGTACTTC
>-|14|TRBV20-1|-|TRBJ1-4
CSAYGGGLNEKLFF
TGCAGTGCCTACGGGGGGGGGTTAAATGAAAAACTGTTTTTT
>once|12|TRBV12-5|-|TRBJ2-3
CASVASTDTQCF
TGTGCTAGTGTAGCTAGCACAGATACGCAGTGTTTT
>many|16|TRBV12-3/TRBV12-4|TRBD2|TRBJ2-7
CASRVTSGTSGYEQYF
TGTGCCAGCAGAGTTACGTCCGGGACTAGCGGCTACGAGCAGTACTTC
>few|15|TRBV3-1|TRBD2|TRBJ2-7
CASIDLASGTYEQYF
TGTGCCAGCATCGACCTGGCTAGCGGGACCTACGAGCAGTACTTC
>-|14|TRBV29-1|TRBD1|TRBJ2-7
CSGPATGGPYEQYF
TGCAGCGGCCCGGCGACAGGGGGTCCCTACGAGCAGTACTTC
>many|17|TRBV6-1|TRBD1|TRBJ2-1
CASSPTRQGLVNNEQFF
TGTGCCAGCAGTCCCACCAGACAGGGGTTAGTAAACAATGAGCAGTTCTTC
>-|12|TRBV30|-|TRBJ1-1
CAWSQGSSWAFF
TGTGCCTGGAGCCAAGGGAGTTCGTGGGCTTTCTTT
>few|14|TRBV5-1|-|TRBJ2-2
CASSLGSIPGELFF
TGCGCCAGCAGCTTGGGGAGCATCCCCGGGGAGCTGTTTTTT
>few|17|TRBV19|-|TRBJ1-1
CASSIDLWGALNTEAFF
TGTGCCAGTAGTATAGATCTCTGGGGGGCCCTGAACACTGAAGCTTTCTTT
>-|15|TRBV6-5|TRBD2|TRBJ2-7
CASSYPGVAGAAQYF
TGTGCCAGCAGTTACCCCGGGGTAGCGGGAGCCGCGCAGTACTTC
>-|15|TRBV30|-|TRBJ2-2
CAWSPTRGVTGELFF
TGTGCCTGGAGCCCTACTAGGGGGGTAACCGGGGAGCTGTTTTTT
>many|13|TRBV12-3/TRBV12-4|-|TRBJ1-2
CASSPDPLYGYTF
TGTGCCAGCAGTCCTGACCCGCTCTATGGCTACACCTTC
>-|15|TRBV5-4|-|TRBJ1-2
CASSLIIQTNYGYTF
TGTGCCAGCAGCTTGATAATACAGACAAACTATGGCTACACCTTC
>-|15|TRBV7-2|-|TRBJ1-2
CASSLEGQANYGYTF
TGTGCCAGCAGCTTAGAAGGACAAGCTAACTATGGCTACACCTTC
>-|16|TRBV29-1|TRBD1|TRBJ2-7
CSVVVTGGGRTYEQYF
TGCAGCGTTGTGGTTACAGGGGGTGGTCGTACCTACGAGCAGTACTTC
>few|15|TRBV28|TRBD2|TRBJ2-3
CASSGTSGYTDTQYF
TGTGCCAGCAGTGGGACTAGCGGTTACACAGATACGCAGTATTTT
>few|14|TRBV12-5|TRBD2|TRBJ2-2
CASGPGGSTGELFF
TGTGCTAGTGGTCCAGGCGGGAGCACCGGGGAGCTGTTTTTT